This T cell receptor beta chain was obtained from a study of cytomegalovirus exposure and HLA in healthy donors. The germline V gene has CDR1 MNHEY and CDR2 SMNVEV (reference sequence). This CDR3 spans 15 amino acids. The trim removed 2 bases at V and 6 bases at J, leaving 4 bases unmatched. Study-wide results and limits: CMV antigen specificity of a few CMV-associated chains was confirmed in vitro. First-cohort TCR clusters tended to co-occur in the approximately 120 validation repertoires, a later analysis found. Overall, 164 TCR beta chains were annotated as cytomegalovirus-associated.

Produced via immunoSEQ multiplex PCR; TCRdb's table is partial and in-frame only. The sample lists roughly 140,000 clones; about 89% were seen once. Details on this clone: What it binds is not known.

This receptor was identified in a woman aged 18 to 35 in good health and CMV-seropositive. The J gene is TRBJ2-7, the V gene TRBV27, with 13 bases fitting TRBD2. Specimen: PBMCs. Written as DNA, the CDR3 is TGTGCCAGCAGTTTACGACTAGCGGGAGGTTTCGAGCAGTACTTC. Translating gives CASSLRLAGGFEQYF.